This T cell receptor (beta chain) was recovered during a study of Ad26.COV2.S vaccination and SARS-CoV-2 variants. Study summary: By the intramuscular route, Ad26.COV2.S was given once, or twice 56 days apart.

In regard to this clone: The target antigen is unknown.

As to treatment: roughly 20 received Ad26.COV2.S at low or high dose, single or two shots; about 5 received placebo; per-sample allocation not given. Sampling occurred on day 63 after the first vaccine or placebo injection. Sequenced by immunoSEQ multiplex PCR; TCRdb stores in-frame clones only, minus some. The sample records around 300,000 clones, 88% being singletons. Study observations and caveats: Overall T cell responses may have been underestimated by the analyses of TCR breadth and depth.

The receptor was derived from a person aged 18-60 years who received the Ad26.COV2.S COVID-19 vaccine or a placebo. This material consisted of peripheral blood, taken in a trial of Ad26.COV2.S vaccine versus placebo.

The CDR3: CASSLGQGNTIYF. The CDR3 bases are TGTGCCAGCAGCCTCGGACAGGGAAACACCATATATTTT. The chain has TRBV11-3 and TRBJ1-3; D is perhaps TRBD1 (6 bases). The CDR3 runs 13 residues. V lost 5 bases and J lost 4, with 9 bases in between. CDR1 is SGHNT, CDR2 YENEEA, per germline.